The entry below describes one T cell receptor (beta chain). This entry belongs to a study of blood T cell repertoires in COVID-19. The wider study: COVID-19 samples collected from the United States, Italy and Spain covered acute and convalescent phases.

Per the original methods: How many nucleated cells were present was estimated from reference gene primer amplification. Generated by immunoSEQ multiplex PCR, the TCRdb table keeps only in-frame clones and is missing some. D and trimming come from the DNA, and the V and J calls and clone size come from that table. The sample includes more than 200,000 clones, over 75% seen only once; the top ten take about 1.6%. Recovered Cohort 3 donors showed two negative PCRs, clearance, or symptom resolution. After removal of 5 bases from V and 5 bases from J, the junction contained 11 bases not matched to a gene. The V gene's germline CDR1 is SGHTA and CDR2 FQGNSA. The CDR3 consists of 15 residues.

This chain links TRBV7-2 with TRBJ1-1, with 7 bases fitting TRBD1. Source material: PBMCs or T cells enriched from blood (not recorded which). This receptor was taken from a man aged 35 to 55 who had recovered from COVID-19. CDR3 region: CASSPRTGWRTEAFF. The CDR3 region has the DNA TGTGCCAGCAGCCCTCGGACAGGATGGAGGACTGAAGCTTTCTTT.